These 14 T cell receptor beta chains share one sample of origin, sequenced in a study of technical replicates of blood from several donors. Repertoires were generated with immunoSEQ multiplex PCR, while TCRdb's copy carries only in-frame clones and drops some. Among about 50,000 clones listed, about 96% were seen once. Sequencing was performed on T cells isolated from PBMCs. Receptors were obtained from a human donor in good health.

The chain carries TRBV5-1 and TRBJ1-3, with a tentative D call TRBD1 (5 bases). V lost 0 bases, J lost 6 bases, and 13 bases lay in between. Germline V gene lookup returns CDR1 SGHRS and CDR2 YFSETQ. This CDR3 is 15 amino acids long. The DNA of the CDR3 is TGCGCCAGCAGCTTGGAGGGTCAGGGCTTAAACACCATATATTTT. Protein sequence: CASSLEGQGLNTIYF.

The CDR3 loop is CASSQENRGRTDTQYF. In DNA, the CDR3 is TGCGCCAGCAGCCAAGAAAATAGGGGGCGCACAGATACGCAGTATTTT. The chain has TRBV4-1 and TRBJ2-3, with 7 bases matching TRBD1. CDR1 MGHRA and CDR2 YSYEKL come from the germline V gene. V dropped 0 bases and J dropped 1; count of bases not matched to a gene: 4. This CDR3 has 16 amino acids.

Written as DNA, the CDR3 is TGTGCCAGTAGTATTCCCGGGAGGGCCCTCACCGGGGAGCTGTTTTTT. Protein: CASSIPGRALTGELFF. This chain connects TRBV19 to TRBJ2-2; 8 bases match TRBD2. In germline, CDR1 is LNHDA, CDR2 SQIVND (reference sequence). V shed 3 bases and J 4 bases; nucleotides not matched to a gene: 7. The CDR3 has 16 amino acids.

The V gene is TRBV13, the J gene TRBJ2-2; D is possibly TRBD1 (5 bases). Germline V CDR1 and CDR2: PRHDT, FYEKMQ (reference sequence). The V and J ends lost 2 bases and 3 bases respectively, with 10 bases between them. The CDR3 has 15 residues. DNA of the CDR3: TGTGCCAGCAGCTTACGCAGGGATTACACCGGGGAGCTGTTTTTT. Translated: CASSLRRDYTGELFF.

J is TRBJ2-7 and V is TRBV15; the match to TRBD2 covers 7 bases. With V trimmed by 0 bases and J by 4 bases, 9 bases remained unmatched. The CDR3 consists of 16 residues. Looked up from germline, CDR1 is LNHNV and CDR2 is YYDKDF (reference sequence). CDR3 sequence: CATSRDLGGRGYEQYF. In nucleotides, the CDR3 is TGTGCCACCAGCAGAGATTTAGGCGGGAGAGGATACGAGCAGTACTTC.

The CDR3 coding sequence is TGTGCCAGCAGCGCGTTACAGGGGCTTTCAGCTTTCTTT. It codes for CASSALQGLSAFF. This chain connects TRBV11-2 to TRBJ1-1; 7 nucleotides match TRBD1. The ends lost 5 bases at V and 10 bases at J; junction bases unmatched: 10. Germline lookup yields CDR1 SGHAT and CDR2 FQNNGV. This CDR3 contains 13 residues.

DNA for the CDR3: TGTGCCAGCAGTTTAACAGGGTTCAACGATGGCTACACCTTC. Its translation: CASSLTGFNDGYTF. The chain links TRBV28 to TRBJ1-2, with a weak D call TRBD1 (6 bases). Germline CDR1 is MDHEN and CDR2 is SYDVKM. The length of the CDR3 is 14 residues. V shed 2 bases and J shed 6 bases, with 13 bases lying between them.

CDR3 region: CASSFTRGTDTQYF. The CDR3 bases are TGTGCCAGCAGTTTCACGAGGGGCACAGATACGCAGTATTTT. The gene calls are TRBV27 and TRBJ2-3; D is perhaps TRBD2 (5 bases). V lost 3 bases, J lost 1 base, and 8 bases lay in between. The CDR3 loop spans 14 amino acids. The germline CDR1 and CDR2 sequences are MNHEY and SMNVEV (reference sequence).

V is TRBV9 and J is TRBJ2-7, with a tentative D call TRBD2 (5 bases). Trimming cost V 2 bases and J 5 bases, with 14 bases left between them. The CDR3 totals 14 residues. The germline gives CDR1 SGDLS, CDR2 YYNGEE. The CDR3, as DNA: TGTGCCAGCAGCGTTGGGAGAAGTACAGACGAGCAGTACTTC. Amino acid sequence: CASSVGRSTDEQYF.

The V call is TRBV9, the J call TRBJ2-7, with 8 bases matching TRBD1. The V and J ends lost 2 bases and 3 bases, in that order; junction bases with no gene match: 7. CDR3 length: 15 amino acids. Germline CDR1 SGDLS, CDR2 YYNGEE. The CDR3 region is CASSVSTGAGYEQYF. The CDR3 DNA is TGTGCCAGCAGCGTCTCGACAGGGGCTGGCTACGAGCAGTACTTC. Based on the CDR3 plus reference TRBV9 and TRBJ2-7, the full variable domain is DSGVTQTPKHLITATGQRVTLRCSPRSGDLSVYWYQQSLDQGLQFLIQYYNGEERAKGNILERFSAQQFPDLHSELNLSSLELGDSALYFCASSVSTGAGYEQYFGPGTRLTVT.

The chain recombines TRBV4-2 with TRBJ1-2, with 12 positions matching TRBD1. From germline, CDR1 is LGHNA and CDR2 YNFKEQ. The V gene end was trimmed by 4 bases and the J gene end by 7 bases; junction bases not matched to a gene: 10. This CDR3 spans 16 amino acids. CDR3 coding DNA: TGTGCCAGCAGCCCCGGGACAGGGGGCCCTTCTGCTGGCTACACCTTC. It codes for CASSPGTGGPSAGYTF.

V gene TRBV27 combines with J gene TRBJ1-1; 7 bases match TRBD1. The trim removed 4 bases at V and 1 base at J, leaving 3 bases unmatched. This CDR3 region has 14 residues. Germline V gene data show CDR1 as MNHEY and CDR2 as SMNVEV (reference sequence). CDR3 amino acids: CASSYGTANTEAFF. Here the CDR3 DNA reads TGTGCCAGCAGTTATGGGACAGCGAACACTGAAGCTTTCTTT.

The gene calls are TRBV4-3 and TRBJ2-1; tentatively, D is TRBD2 (6 bases). The CDR3 runs 15 residues. Germline lookup yields CDR1 LGHNA and CDR2 YSLEER. Trimming took 0 bases from V and 4 from J, leaving 10 bases between them. The CDR3 region is CASSQDSSAYNEQFF. CDR3 DNA sequence: TGCGCCAGCAGCCAAGATTCTAGCGCTTACAATGAGCAGTTCTTC.

The chain employs TRBV5-6 and TRBJ2-7; TRBD2 might be the D (6 bases). From germline, CDR1 is SGHDT and CDR2 YYEEEE. The V end was cut by 1 base, the J end by 3 bases, with 8 bases between. CDR3 length: 13 amino acids. The CDR3 bases are TGTGCCAGCAGCTTGTGGGGGGTCTACGAGCAGTACTTC. Translation gives CASSLWGVYEQYF.